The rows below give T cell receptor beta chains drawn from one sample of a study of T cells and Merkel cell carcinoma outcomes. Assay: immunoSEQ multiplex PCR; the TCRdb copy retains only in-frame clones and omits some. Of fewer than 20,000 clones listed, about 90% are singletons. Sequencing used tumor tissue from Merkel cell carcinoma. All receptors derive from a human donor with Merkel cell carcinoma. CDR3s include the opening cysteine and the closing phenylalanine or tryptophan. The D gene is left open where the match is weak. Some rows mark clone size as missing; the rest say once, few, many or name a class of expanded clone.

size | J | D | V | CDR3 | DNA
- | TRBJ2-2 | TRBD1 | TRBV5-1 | CASSSGQGPGELFF | TGCGCCAGCAGCTCCGGACAGGGACCCGGGGAGCTGTTTTTT
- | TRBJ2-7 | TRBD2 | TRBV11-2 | CASSSTYSGNSYEQYF | TGTGCCAGCAGCTCGACTTATAGCGGGAATTCCTACGAGCAGTACTTC
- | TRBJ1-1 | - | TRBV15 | CATSRDMGGGLNTEAFF | TGTGCCACCAGCAGAGATATGGGGGGCGGTTTGAACACTGAAGCTTTCTTT
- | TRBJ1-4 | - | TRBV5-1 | CASSLGSTNEKLFF | TGCGCCAGCAGCTTGGGCAGCACTAATGAAAAACTGTTTTTT
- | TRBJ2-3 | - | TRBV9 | CASSHWDETDTQYF | TGTGCCAGCAGCCATTGGGACGAGACAGATACGCAGTATTTT
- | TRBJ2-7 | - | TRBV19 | CASSIGQAYEQYF | TGTGCCAGTAGTATCGGTCAAGCCTACGAGCAGTACTTC
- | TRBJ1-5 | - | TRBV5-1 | CASSLGTENQPQHF | TGCGCCAGCAGCTTGGGGACAGAGAATCAGCCCCAGCATTTT
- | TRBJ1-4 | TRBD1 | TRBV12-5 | CASGSNPDRDRVEKLFF | TGTGCTAGTGGTTCGAACCCGGACCGGGACAGGGTAGAAAAACTGTTTTTT
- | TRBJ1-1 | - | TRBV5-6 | CASSFVTGEAFF | TGTGCCAGCAGCTTTGTTACCGGGGAAGCTTTCTTT
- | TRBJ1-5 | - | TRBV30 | CAWSPGGWGNQPQHF | TGTGCCTGGAGCCCGGGGGGTTGGGGAAATCAGCCCCAGCATTTT
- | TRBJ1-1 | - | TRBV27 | CASSFAGGNTEAFF | TGTGCCAGCAGTTTTGCGGGGGGGAACACTGAAGCTTTCTTT
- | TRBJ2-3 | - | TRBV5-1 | CASSVSGGPTSTDTQYF | TGCGCCAGCAGCGTATCCGGGGGACCGACTAGCACAGATACGCAGTATTTT
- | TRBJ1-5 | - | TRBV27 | CASSLSQGPHQPQHF | TGTGCCAGCAGTTTATCCCAGGGTCCCCATCAGCCCCAGCATTTT
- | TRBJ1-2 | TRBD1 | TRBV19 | CASSTSTGTWGYTF | TGTGCCAGTAGTACCTCGACAGGGACATGGGGCTACACCTTC
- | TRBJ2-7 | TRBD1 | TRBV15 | CATSRSPRDRGSYEQYF | TGTGCCACCAGCAGGTCCCCGCGGGACAGGGGATCCTACGAGCAGTACTTC
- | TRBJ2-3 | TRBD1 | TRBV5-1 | CASSWTGGRGVDTQYF | TGCGCCAGCAGCTGGACAGGGGGTCGGGGGGTAGATACGCAGTATTTT
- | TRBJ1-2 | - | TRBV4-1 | CASSHGDAAGGYTF | TGCGCCAGCAGCCATGGAGATGCGGCCGGAGGCTACACCTTC
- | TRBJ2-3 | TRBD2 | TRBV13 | CASSSGGGPRGTDTQYF | TGTGCCAGCAGCTCCGGCGGGGGACCCAGGGGCACAGATACGCAGTATTTT
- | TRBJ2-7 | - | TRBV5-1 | CASSLGGAQYEQYF | TGCGCCAGCAGCTTGGGGGGGGCGCAGTACGAGCAGTACTTC
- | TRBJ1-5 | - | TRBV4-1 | CASSQVTGKRNQPQHF | TGCGCCAGCAGCCAAGTCACAGGAAAACGAAATCAGCCCCAGCATTTT
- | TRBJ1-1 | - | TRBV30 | CAWSVQGEAFF | TGTGCCTGGAGTGTACAAGGGGAAGCTTTCTTT
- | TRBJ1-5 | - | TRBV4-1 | CASSQRAGGESNQPQHF | TGCGCCAGCAGCCAGAGAGCCGGTGGGGAGAGCAATCAGCCCCAGCATTTT
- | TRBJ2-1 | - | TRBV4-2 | CASSQVSGASYNEQFF | TGTGCCAGCAGCCAAGTCTCCGGGGCCTCCTACAATGAGCAGTTCTTC
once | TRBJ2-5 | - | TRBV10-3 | CAIRPQGLAETQYF | TGTGCCATCCGACCGCAAGGTTTGGCGGAGACCCAGTACTTC
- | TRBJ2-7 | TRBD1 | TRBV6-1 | CASSVTGTGFSEQYF | TGTGCCAGCAGTGTGACCGGGACAGGGTTTTCCGAGCAGTACTTC
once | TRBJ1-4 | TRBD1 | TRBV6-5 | CASTSSGDRPKLFF | TGTGCCAGCACCTCCTCGGGGGACAGGCCAAAACTGTTTTTT
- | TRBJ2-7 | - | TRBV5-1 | CASSLGSGQLLIYEQYF | TGCGCCAGCAGCTTGGGATCGGGACAACTATTAATCTACGAGCAGTACTTC
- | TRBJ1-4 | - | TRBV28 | CASSTDGATNEKLFF | TGTGCCAGCAGTACCGACGGCGCAACTAATGAAAAACTGTTTTTT
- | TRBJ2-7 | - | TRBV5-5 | CASSSNPGISYEQYF | TGTGCCAGCAGCTCCAACCCAGGGATCTCCTACGAGCAGTACTTC
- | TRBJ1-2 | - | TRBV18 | CASSRSGDGYTF | TGTGCCAGCTCACGGTCAGGAGATGGCTATACCTTC
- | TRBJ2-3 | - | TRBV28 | CASTPGGTDTQYF | TGTGCCAGCACCCCCGGGGGCACAGATACGCAGTATTTT
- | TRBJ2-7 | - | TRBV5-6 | CASSLGHEQYF | TGTGCCAGCAGCTTGGGCCACGAGCAGTACTTC
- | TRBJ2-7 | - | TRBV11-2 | CASSLGDAHRQYF | TGTGCCAGCAGCTTAGGTGACGCACATCGGCAGTACTTC
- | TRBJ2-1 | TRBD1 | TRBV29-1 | CSVPRGHNEQFF | TGCAGCGTTCCCAGGGGGCACAATGAGCAGTTCTTC
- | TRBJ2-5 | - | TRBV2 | CASTNSRVGETQYF | TGTGCCAGCACCAACAGCAGGGTCGGCGAGACCCAGTACTTC
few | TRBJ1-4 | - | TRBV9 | CASSVHTDSGEKLFF | TGTGCCAGCAGCGTACACACGGATTCAGGTGAAAAACTGTTTTTT
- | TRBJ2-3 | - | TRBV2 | CASTRRHGTDTQYF | TGTGCCAGCACCCGGCGGCATGGCACAGATACGCAGTATTTT
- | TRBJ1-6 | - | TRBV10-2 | CASSEWGPPSSPLHF | TGCGCCAGCAGTGAGTGGGGCCCCCCGAGCTCACCCCTCCACTTT
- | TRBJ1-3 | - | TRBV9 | CASSPAGKGNTIYF | TGTGCCAGCAGCCCAGCAGGGAAAGGAAACACCATATATTTT
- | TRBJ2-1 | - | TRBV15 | CATSKDNSGEQFF | TGTGCCACCAGCAAGGATAATTCCGGAGAGCAGTTCTTC
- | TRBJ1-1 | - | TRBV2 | CASSEHVPNTEAFF | TGTGCCAGCAGTGAACACGTCCCGAACACTGAAGCTTTCTTT
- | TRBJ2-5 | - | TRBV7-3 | CASSLGVPGKETQYF | TGTGCCAGCAGCTTAGGAGTACCGGGAAAAGAGACCCAGTACTTC
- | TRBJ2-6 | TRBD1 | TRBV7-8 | CASRLQGAGDVLTF | TGTGCCAGCAGACTCCAGGGGGCAGGGGACGTCCTGACTTTC